This T cell receptor beta chain originates from a study of T-cell reconstitution after alpha-beta-depleted transplantation in children. Whole-study results and caveats: Newly made T cells mostly supplied T-cell counts and diversity one year after transplant. Several patients had high TCRbeta diversity at day 60; it came from surviving recipient T cells and thymic progenitors. Where alpha-beta T cells came from about two months after transplant was reportedly several hundred expanded graft clones.

This clonotype has just a few counts. Its antigen is not identified. The CDR3 is 15 amino acids. V shed 6 bases, J shed 5 bases, and the junction held 8 bases outside the gene matches. The germline CDR1 and CDR2 sequences are SEHNR and FQNEAQ (reference sequence). It was with unique molecular identifiers that the TCRbeta library was prepared. MiXCR, applied by TCRdb to the PCR reads, yields one record per CDR3 protein. The table shows around 80,000 distinct CDR3 sequences, with around a sixth occurring only once. The rearrangement uses TRBV7-9 and TRBJ2-7; 12 bases match TRBD2. This receptor was obtained from a male patient aged 2-10 years who had a stem cell transplant for acute lymphoblastic leukemia, so the T cells may come from the graft donor. The source was PBMCs, mostly from graft donor cells, collected 360 days after TCRalphabeta/CD19-depleted stem cell transplant. CDR3 sequence reads: CASSTSGRSSDEQYF. In DNA form, the CDR3 reads TGTGCCAGCAGTACTAGCGGGAGGAGTAGCGACGAGCAGTACTTC.